This T cell receptor (beta chain) was obtained from a study of shared clonotypes between healthy human individuals. CDR3 length: 13 amino acids. CDR1 is MNHEY and CDR2 is SVGAGI in the germline V gene. The V end was cut by 0 bases, the J end by 3 bases, with 5 bases between. The data were produced by immunoSEQ multiplex PCR, yet TCRdb's version contains in-frame clones alone and is incomplete. The sample consists of around 370,000 clones, about 96% of them appearing once. The chain recombines TRBV6-5 with TRBJ2-5, with D uncertain. The clonotype originates from a man in his thirties or forties in good health. Sequenced sample: memory CD8+ T cells sorted from blood. Subset specified: CD45RO+ cells pooled with CCR7-negative TemRA cells. The DNA of the CDR3 is TGTGCCAGCAGTTACTCGGCAGAAGAGACCCAGTACTTC. Protein sequence: CASSYSAEETQYF.